The 9 T cell receptor beta chains below all came from one sample that was sequenced in a study of radiotherapy plus CTLA-4 blockade in lung cancer. Repertoires were generated with immunoSEQ multiplex PCR, while TCRdb's copy carries only in-frame clones and drops some. This sample yields tens of thousands of clones, of which over 65% are seen a single time; approximately 8.9% belongs to the top ten. The material was peripheral blood, obtained from a patient treated with radiotherapy plus ipilimumab. These receptors were taken from a human donor with non-small cell lung cancer who had stable disease on radiotherapy plus ipilimumab.

The chain is built from TRBV9 and TRBJ1-1, with D perhaps matching TRBD1 (5 bases). CDR1 is SGDLS and CDR2 is YYNGEE in the germline V gene. The V end was cut by 4 bases, the J end by 4 bases, with 14 bases between. There are 14 residues in the CDR3. For the CDR3, the DNA is TGTGCCAGCAGCTTTGGGGGGGACGGCACTGAAGCTTTCTTT. Its translation: CASSFGGDGTEAFF. Full variable domain (outside the CDR3, taken from reference TRBV9 and TRBJ1-1): DSGVTQTPKHLITATGQRVTLRCSPRSGDLSVYWYQQSLDQGLQFLIQYYNGEERAKGNILERFSAQQFPDLHSELNLSSLELGDSALYFCASSFGGDGTEAFFGQGTRLTVV.

The rearrangement links TRBV7-2 to TRBJ2-5, with D tentatively TRBD2 (5 bases). This CDR3 is 13 amino acids long. The V gene's germline CDR1 is SGHTA and CDR2 FQGNSA. V was shortened by 8 bases and J by 5 bases, with 15 bases between the two germline ends. The CDR3 DNA reads as TGTGCCAGCTGTACGGGGATTGCGGAGACCCAGTACTTC. Its translation is CASCTGIAETQYF.

The chain carries TRBV6-1 and TRBJ1-1; D uncertain. Germline lookup yields CDR1 MNHNS and CDR2 SASEGT. This CDR3 region has 11 residues. V lost 5 bases and J 8 bases, leaving 9 bases between the germline ends. The CDR3 region has the DNA TGTGCCAGCAGTTACATGGGCGAAGCTTTCTTT. This codes for CASSYMGEAFF.

The V call is TRBV11-3, the J call TRBJ2-3; 7 bases map to TRBD2. The CDR3 loop spans 15 amino acids. Germline V lookup: CDR1 SGHNT, CDR2 YENEEA. Trimming cost V 5 bases and J 2 bases; bases outside gene matches: 7. CDR3 DNA: TGTGCCAGCAGCCGGACTAGGGGTATCACAGATACGCAGTATTTT. Translation: CASSRTRGITDTQYF.

The chain employs TRBV2 and TRBJ2-3, with 8 bases matching TRBD1. This CDR3 region has 16 residues. With V trimmed by 6 bases and J by 4 bases, 12 bases remained unmatched. Germline CDR1 reads SNHLY; CDR2 reads FYNNEI. The CDR3, as DNA: TGTGCCAGCAGAGGACAACCAGGGGGCATAGCAGATACGCAGTATTTT. Translated: CASRGQPGGIADTQYF.

The chain recombines TRBV29-1 with TRBJ2-1; D might be TRBD1 (5 bases). From germline, CDR1 is SQVTM and CDR2 ANQGSEA. The CDR3 length is 12 residues. The germline V and J ends were trimmed by 6 bases and 1 base, with 7 bases remaining between them. The CDR3 nucleotides are TGCAGCGTGGACACGTCCTACAATGAGCAGTTCTTC. Its translation: CSVDTSYNEQFF.

The chain couples TRBV28 to TRBJ2-2; D unclear. Germline values: CDR1 MDHEN, CDR2 SYDVKM. V shed 4 bases and J shed 0 bases, with 6 bases lying between them. The length of the CDR3 is 14 residues. CDR3 region: CASSWNPNTGELFF. The CDR3 nucleotides are TGTGCCAGCAGTTGGAACCCGAACACCGGGGAGCTGTTTTTT.

The chain joins TRBV5-1 to TRBJ1-1; 11 bases line up with TRBD1. V lost 4 bases, J lost 8 bases, and 10 bases stayed unmatched. The CDR3 contains 15 residues. Germline V lookup: CDR1 SGHRS, CDR2 YFSETQ. The CDR3 reads CASSPRTGGSQEAFF. In DNA form, the CDR3 reads TGCGCCAGCAGCCCAAGGACAGGGGGCAGCCAGGAAGCTTTCTTT. The complete variable domain, with remaining parts taken from reference TRBV5-1 and TRBJ1-1, reads KAGVTQTPRYLIKTRGQQVTLSCSPISGHRSVSWYQQTPGQGLQFLFEYFSETQRNKGNFPGRFSGRQFSNSRSEMNVSTLELGDSALYLCASSPRTGGSQEAFFGQGTRLTVV.

This chain uses TRBV10-1 with TRBJ1-2; 8 bases are shared with TRBD1. J lost 0 bases, V lost 5 bases, and 2 bases had no gene match. CDR3 length: 14 amino acids. The germline gives CDR1 WNHNN, CDR2 SYGVQD (reference sequence). The CDR3 is CASSRDRTNYGYTF. CDR3 coding DNA: TGCGCCAGCAGTAGGGACAGGACTAACTATGGCTACACCTTC.